These T cell receptor beta chains were read from a single sample in a study of T cell responses to AZD1222 COVID-19 vaccine. Assay: immunoSEQ multiplex PCR; the TCRdb copy retains only in-frame clones and omits some. The sample holds 90,000 to 150,000 clones, just over 85% seen once. Sequences were derived from peripheral blood, sampled 28 days after the second AZD1222 dose. The receptors originated from an adult who received the AZD1222 COVID-19 vaccine. The CDR3 runs from the conserved cysteine through the conserved F or W. The D gene is left open where the match is weak. Clone size is given for some rows only: seen once, a few or many times, or a class if the clone is expanded.

CASSIWLDNEQFF	TGTGCCAGCAGTATATGGTTGGACAATGAGCAGTTCTTC	.	TRBJ2-1	.	TRBV2
CASSPIQVENTEAFF	TGTGCCAGCTCACCCATTCAAGTGGAGAACACTGAAGCTTTCTTT	.	TRBJ1-1	.	TRBV18
CASSLAPASNEKLFF	TGTGCCAGCAGCTTAGCTCCAGCCTCTAATGAAAAACTGTTTTTT	.	TRBJ1-4	.	TRBV11-3
CAVGPQETQYF	TGTGCCGTTGGGCCCCAAGAGACCCAGTACTTC	.	TRBJ2-5	once	TRBV6-5
CASSPGQAEAFF	TGCGCCAGCAGCCCGGGACAGGCTGAAGCTTTCTTT	TRBD1	TRBJ1-1	.	TRBV5-1
CASSLLEEQFF	TGCGCCAGCAGCTTGTTGGAGGAGCAGTTCTTC	.	TRBJ2-1	once	TRBV5-1
CASKIGGAVREQYF	TGTGCCAGCAAGATAGGGGGCGCAGTTAGGGAGCAGTACTTC	TRBD1	TRBJ2-7	.	TRBV2
CASTLAGDMRNEQFF	TGTGCCAGCACCCTAGCGGGGGACATGAGGAATGAGCAGTTCTTC	TRBD2	TRBJ2-1	.	TRBV7-2
CASSLKLATSDEQFF	TGTGCCAGCAGCTTAAAACTAGCTACGTCCGATGAGCAGTTCTTC	.	TRBJ2-1	.	TRBV7-9
CASSIFRTSGQYEQYF	TGTGCCAGTAGTATTTTTAGGACCTCAGGTCAGTACGAGCAGTACTTC	.	TRBJ2-7	.	TRBV19
CASSPGTVGGRTQYF	TGTGCCAGCAGCCCAGGTACGGTGGGGGGCCGTACGCAGTATTTT	.	TRBJ2-3	.	TRBV11-2
CASSLTLLQGAGDTQYF	TGCGCCAGCAGCTTGACCTTATTACAGGGGGCTGGAGATACGCAGTATTTT	TRBD1	TRBJ2-3	.	TRBV5-1
CASSELHDLTPLHF	TGTGCCAGCAGTGAATTACACGACTTAACACCCCTCCACTTT	.	TRBJ1-6	.	TRBV2
CAGKSSTGELFF	TGTGCCGGAAAGAGTTCCACCGGGGAGCTGTTTTTT	.	TRBJ2-2	.	TRBV25-1
CASSVGSEETEAFF	TGTGCCAGCAGCGTAGGAAGCGAAGAGACAGAAGCTTTCTTT	.	TRBJ1-1	.	TRBV9
CASSPGQGYEQYF	TGTGCCAGCAGCCCGGGACAGGGCTACGAGCAGTACTTC	TRBD1	TRBJ2-7	.	TRBV7-9
CASSYAGPRTGELFF	TGTGCCAGCAGCTACGCGGGACCGCGCACCGGGGAGCTGTTTTTT	.	TRBJ2-2	.	TRBV7-2
CASTPRGEQFF	TGTGCCAGCACCCCGCGGGGAGAGCAGTTCTTC	.	TRBJ2-1	once	TRBV2
CASSYPRDFQETQYF	TGTGCCAGCAGCTACCCCAGGGACTTTCAAGAGACCCAGTACTTC	.	TRBJ2-5	once	TRBV5-5
CASTRGQGDYGYTF	TGTGCCAGCACAAGAGGCCAGGGCGACTATGGCTACACCTTC	.	TRBJ1-2	once	TRBV7-9
CARSQFPGEQYF	TGTGCCAGAAGCCAATTCCCGGGCGAGCAGTACTTC	.	TRBJ2-7	.	TRBV5-3
CASRGGDTYEQYF	TGTGCCAGCCGGGGGGGTGACACCTACGAGCAGTACTTC	TRBD2	TRBJ2-7	once	TRBV27
CAIRREWRDEQFF	TGTGCCATCAGGAGGGAATGGCGCGATGAGCAGTTCTTC	.	TRBJ2-1	.	TRBV10-3
CASSQGTGNTEAFF	TGTGCCAGCAGCCAAGGGACAGGGAACACTGAAGCTTTCTTT	TRBD1	TRBJ1-1	.	TRBV3-1/TRBV3-2
CASSRETATGELFF	TGTGCCAGCAGCCGGGAGACAGCAACCGGGGAGCTGTTTTTT	.	TRBJ2-2	.	TRBV3-1/TRBV3-2
CASSPGKAGEGPPLHF	TGTGCCAGCAGCCCCGGAAAGGCAGGGGAGGGTCCACCCCTCCACTTT	.	TRBJ1-6	.	TRBV5-4
CASSYDGVLPIEQFF	TGCGCCAGCAGCTACGACGGGGTCTTGCCGATTGAGCAGTTCTTC	.	TRBJ2-1	few	TRBV5-1
CASSLVDRSGPNTEAFF	TGTGCCAGCAGCTTAGTGGACAGATCGGGTCCCAACACTGAAGCTTTCTTT	.	TRBJ1-1	few	TRBV7-9
CASSLQTGGEPQHF	TGTGCCAGCAGCTTACAGACAGGCGGTGAGCCCCAGCATTTT	.	TRBJ1-5	.	TRBV7-2
CASSLVADTEAFF	TGTGCCAGCAGCTTAGTGGCAGACACTGAAGCTTTCTTT	.	TRBJ1-1	.	TRBV7-9
CASSQVRGRNTIYF	TGTGCCAGCAGCCAAGTACGGGGGCGAAACACCATATATTTT	.	TRBJ1-3	.	TRBV3-1/TRBV3-2
CASSSEGFGGYTF	TGTGCCAGCAGCTCAGAGGGCTTTGGAGGCTACACCTTC	.	TRBJ1-2	.	TRBV11-2
CASSPMTSGAFGNEQFF	TGTGCCAGCAGTCCTATGACTAGCGGGGCTTTTGGCAATGAGCAGTTCTTC	TRBD2	TRBJ2-1	.	TRBV6-6
CAWSVNEGGFQPQHF	TGTGCCTGGAGTGTGAACGAGGGGGGTTTCCAGCCCCAGCATTTT	.	TRBJ1-5	.	TRBV30
CAITHNPGQYEQYF	TGTGCCATCACCCATAACCCGGGACAGTACGAGCAGTACTTC	TRBD1	TRBJ2-7	.	TRBV10-3
CASSQEGGQVGNQPQHF	TGCGCCAGCAGCCAAGAAGGCGGTCAGGTAGGCAATCAGCCCCAGCATTTT	.	TRBJ1-5	.	TRBV4-1
CASSLAGQPQHF	TGTGCCAGCAGCCTCGCGGGGCAGCCCCAGCATTTT	.	TRBJ1-5	.	TRBV28
CASSENTGFNQPQHF	TGTGCCAGCAGTGAAAACACGGGATTCAATCAGCCCCAGCATTTT	.	TRBJ1-5	.	TRBV6-1
CASSGPSSNYGYTF	TGTGCCAGCAGCGGACCGAGCTCTAACTATGGCTACACCTTC	.	TRBJ1-2	few	TRBV9
CASSASSGGFSYEQYF	TGTGCCAGCAGCGCGTCTAGCGGGGGATTTTCCTACGAGCAGTACTTC	TRBD2	TRBJ2-7	.	TRBV9
CASSLEGQGARGYTF	TGCGCCAGCAGCTTGGAAGGACAGGGGGCGCGTGGCTACACCTTC	TRBD1	TRBJ1-2	.	TRBV5-1
CASSSGRGLQETQYF	TGTGCCAGCAGTAGCGGGAGGGGCCTCCAAGAGACCCAGTACTTC	TRBD2	TRBJ2-5	.	TRBV9
CASSLTGTDTQYF	TGTGCCAGCAGCTTGACGGGCACAGATACGCAGTATTTT	.	TRBJ2-3	once	TRBV11-3
CASKETGTWRGYTF	TGTGCCAGCAAGGAGACAGGGACCTGGAGGGGCTACACCTTC	TRBD1	TRBJ1-2	.	TRBV2
CASSPRQGARQPQHF	TGTGCCAGCAGCCCTCGACAGGGGGCACGACAGCCCCAGCATTTT	TRBD1	TRBJ1-5	.	TRBV28
CATGEYRTGGVAKNIQYF	TGTGCCACGGGGGAATACCGGACAGGGGGCGTAGCCAAAAACATTCAGTACTTC	TRBD1	TRBJ2-4	.	TRBV10-3
CASSSGTGDTDTQYF	TGTGCCAGCAGTTCCGGGACAGGAGACACAGATACGCAGTATTTT	TRBD1	TRBJ2-3	once	TRBV7-9
CASGGLAGETQYF	TGCGCCAGCGGAGGACTAGCGGGAGAGACCCAGTACTTC	TRBD2	TRBJ2-5	.	TRBV10-2
CASSKLSTKSEQFF	TGTGCCAGCAGCAAATTGTCAACTAAGAGTGAGCAGTTCTTC	.	TRBJ2-1	.	TRBV21-1